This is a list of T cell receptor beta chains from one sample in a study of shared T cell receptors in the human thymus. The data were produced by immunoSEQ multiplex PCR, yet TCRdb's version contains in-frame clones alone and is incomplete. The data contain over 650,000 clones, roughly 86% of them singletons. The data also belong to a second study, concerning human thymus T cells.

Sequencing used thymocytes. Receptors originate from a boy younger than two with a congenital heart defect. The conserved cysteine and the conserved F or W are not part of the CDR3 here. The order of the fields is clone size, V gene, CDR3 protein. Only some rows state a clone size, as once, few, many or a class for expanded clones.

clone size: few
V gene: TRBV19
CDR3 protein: ASSLGAGGSQPQH

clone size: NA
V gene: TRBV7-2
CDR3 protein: ASSLPPTSGRRYNEQF

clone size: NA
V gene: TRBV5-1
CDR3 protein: ASSVLGEATGELF

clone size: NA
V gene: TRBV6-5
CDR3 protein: ASGLGLTGELF

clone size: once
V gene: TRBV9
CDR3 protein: ASSVDISGGNFSGANVLT

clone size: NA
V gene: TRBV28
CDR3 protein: ASKPSQGAANEKLF

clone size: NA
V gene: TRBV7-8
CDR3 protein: ASSPTGAEQY

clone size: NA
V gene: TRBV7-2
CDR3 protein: ASRGVGAYGYT

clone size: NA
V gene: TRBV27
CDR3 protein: ASSLRQTTNEKLF

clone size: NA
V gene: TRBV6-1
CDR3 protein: ASSEGLNGYT

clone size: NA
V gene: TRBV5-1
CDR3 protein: ASSLPRLAGGNTQY

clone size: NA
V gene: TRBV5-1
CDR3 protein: ASRSQTGEGNTEAF

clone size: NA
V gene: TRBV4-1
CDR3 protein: ASSPDRGYKDTEAF

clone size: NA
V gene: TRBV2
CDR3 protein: ASSGGGGLRLKTDTQY

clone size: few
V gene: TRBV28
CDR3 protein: ASTARGRGEQF

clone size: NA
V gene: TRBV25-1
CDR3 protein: ASSDGKREERAGELF

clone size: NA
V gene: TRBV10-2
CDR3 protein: ASEGTGGPRGTEAF

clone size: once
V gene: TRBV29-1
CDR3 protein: SVGRGQTGELF

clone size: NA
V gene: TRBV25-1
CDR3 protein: ASTRGWEQY

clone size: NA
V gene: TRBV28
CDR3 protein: ASSLRRAPVVVYGYT